This T cell receptor (beta chain) appears in the sequencing data of a study of low-dose radiotherapy and immunotherapy resistance in tumors. Study at large: Ipilimumab 1 mg/kg every six weeks, together with nivolumab 240 mg every two weeks, was given intravenously to patients. At a dose of 200 mg/m2, intravenous cyclophosphamide was given every two weeks, one day before radiation and immunotherapy.

Covering alpha and beta chains, TRAV- and TRBV-specific primers were used for the first-strand cDNA. It was with a constant-region primer and a V-primer adapter that TCRs were amplified over roughly 19 PCR cycles. TCRdb analysed the reads with MiXCR anew, one entry per CDR3 protein. This table has more than 50,000 distinct CDR3 sequences, roughly a quarter appearing once. Time point: before trial treatment. Advanced solid tumors without tumor-infiltrating lymphocytes were required for inclusion. This clonotype was seen a few times. The TCR comes from a male donor with prostate cancer. This specimen was PBMCs, taken before treatment.

CDR3 in DNA: TGCGCCAGCAGCCCTGGAGGCGGAGGGGGCGGTAATGGCTACACCTTC. Encoded protein: CASSPGGGGGGNGYTF. This chain connects TRBV4-1 to TRBJ1-2; 7 bases agree with TRBD1. This CDR3 is 16 amino acids long. Trimming removed 4 bases from V and 6 bases from J; junction bases left unmatched: 14. Germline CDR1 MGHRA, CDR2 YSYEKL.